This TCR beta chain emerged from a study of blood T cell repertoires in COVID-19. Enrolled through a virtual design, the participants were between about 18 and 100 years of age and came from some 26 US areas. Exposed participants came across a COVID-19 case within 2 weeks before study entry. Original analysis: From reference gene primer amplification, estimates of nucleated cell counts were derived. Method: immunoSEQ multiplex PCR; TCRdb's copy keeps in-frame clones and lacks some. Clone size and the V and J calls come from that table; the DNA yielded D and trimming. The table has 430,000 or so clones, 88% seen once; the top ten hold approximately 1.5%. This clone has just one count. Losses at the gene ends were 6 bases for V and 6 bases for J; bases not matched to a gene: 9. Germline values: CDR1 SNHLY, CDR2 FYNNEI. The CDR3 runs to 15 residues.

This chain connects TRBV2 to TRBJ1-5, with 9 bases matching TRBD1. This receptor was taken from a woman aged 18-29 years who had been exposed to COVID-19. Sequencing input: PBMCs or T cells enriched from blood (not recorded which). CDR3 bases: TGTGCCAGCAGCCCCCTCGGGACAGGGCGTCAGCCCCAGCATTTT. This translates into CASSPLGTGRQPQHF.